The present T cell receptor (beta chain) was sequenced within a study of regulatory T cells in long-lasting Graves disease. The time point here: persistent/refractory GD, antithyroid drugs over 5 years with positive TRAb. After RNA was extracted from PBMCs, the TCR library was made from it. The CDR3 extends over 14 amino acids. With 6 bases removed from V and 0 bases from J, the gap between germline ends came to 11 bases. Germline assignment: CDR1 LGHNT and CDR2 FRNRAP. Building of the TCR beta libraries involved iRepertoire HTBI primers and Arm-PCR of CDR3 regions. TCRdb fed the multiplex PCR reads into MiXCR, producing one record per CDR3 protein. Here the sample spans about 470,000 distinct CDR3 sequences, 20% to 25% being singletons. This clonotype was seen ten or more times. The antigen is undetermined. Findings and caveats of the study: Persistent Graves' patients showed a TCR diversity that was lower than that of newly diagnosed ones.

This sequence joins TRBV12-5 and TRBJ1-1, with D perhaps matching TRBD1 (5 bases). The source is a female donor with Graves disease. The sequenced sample was peripheral blood mononuclear cells (PBMCs), obtained when the disease was refractory, from a patient treated with antithyroid drugs. The CDR3 DNA reads as TGTGCTAGTGGGAGAGGGGACGTGAACACTGAAGCTTTCTTT. This codes for CASGRGDVNTEAFF.